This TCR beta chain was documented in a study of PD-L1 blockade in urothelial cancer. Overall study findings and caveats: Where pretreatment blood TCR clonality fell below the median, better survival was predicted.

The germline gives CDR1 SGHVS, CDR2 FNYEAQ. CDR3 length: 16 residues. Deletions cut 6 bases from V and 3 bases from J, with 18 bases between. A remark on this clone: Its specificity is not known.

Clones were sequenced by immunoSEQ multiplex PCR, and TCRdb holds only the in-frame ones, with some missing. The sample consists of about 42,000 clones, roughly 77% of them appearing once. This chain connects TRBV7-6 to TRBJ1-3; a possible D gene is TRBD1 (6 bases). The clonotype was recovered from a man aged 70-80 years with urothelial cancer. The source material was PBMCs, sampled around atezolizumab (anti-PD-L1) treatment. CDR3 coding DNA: TGTGCCAGCAGAGACATTAGGGGGGGTCTTGGAAACACCATATATTTT. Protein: CASRDIRGGLGNTIYF.